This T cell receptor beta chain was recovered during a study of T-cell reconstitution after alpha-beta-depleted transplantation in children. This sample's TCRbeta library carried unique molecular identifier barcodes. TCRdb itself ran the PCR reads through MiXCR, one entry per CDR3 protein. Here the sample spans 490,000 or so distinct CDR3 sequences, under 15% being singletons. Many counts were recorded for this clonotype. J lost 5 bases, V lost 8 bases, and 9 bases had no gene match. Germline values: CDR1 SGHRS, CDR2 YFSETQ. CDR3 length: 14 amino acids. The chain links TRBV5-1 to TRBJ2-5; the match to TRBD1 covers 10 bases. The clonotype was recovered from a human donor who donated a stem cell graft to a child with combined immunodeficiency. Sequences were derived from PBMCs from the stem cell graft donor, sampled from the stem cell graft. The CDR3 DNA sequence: TGCGCCAGTAAACGACAGGGGGCATCGGAGACCCAGTACTTC. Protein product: CASKRQGASETQYF.